This is a list of T cell receptor beta chains from one sample in a study of response to subunit inactivated influenza vaccine. TCRdb reprocessed the RT-PCR reads with MiXCR, giving one entry per CDR3 protein. The data contain 300,000 to 350,000 distinct CDR3 sequences, around 22% of them singletons. The source material was PBMCs from blood, sampled less than 22 months after vaccination. The receptor set was obtained from a man in his fifties or sixties who received an inactivated influenza vaccine. The CDR3 runs from the conserved cysteine through the conserved F or W. D genes are given only for firm matches. Clone size is stated in some rows and not others, as once, few, many or a class when expanded.

CDR3 protein	CDR3 DNA	D gene	V gene	J gene	clone size	CDR3 length
CASSVGTTNEQFF	TGTGCCAGCAGCGTCGGGACTACCAATGAGCAGTTCTTC	TRBD2	TRBV9	TRBJ2-1	-	13
CASSLKPDRFSYEQYF	TGCGCCAGCAGCTTGAAGCCCGACAGGTTTTCCTACGAGCAGTACTTC	-	TRBV5-1	TRBJ2-7	-	16
CATSREMNTEAFF	TGTGCCACCAGCAGAGAGATGAACACTGAAGCTTTCTTT	-	TRBV15	TRBJ1-1	few	13
CASSLRPGNQPQHF	TGTGCCAGCAGTTTGAGGCCAGGCAATCAGCCCCAGCATTTT	-	TRBV27	TRBJ1-5	many	14
CSASEPGLDQETQYF	TGCAGTGCTAGCGAACCGGGACTCGATCAAGAGACCCAGTACTTC	-	TRBV20-1	TRBJ2-5	-	15
CASRRDSTLSSYEQYF	TGTGCCAGCAGGAGGGACAGTACTCTGAGCTCCTACGAGCAGTACTTC	TRBD1	TRBV2	TRBJ2-7	few	16
CSVVTEGGYTF	TGCAGCGTTGTGACAGAGGGGGGCTACACCTTC	-	TRBV29-1	TRBJ1-2	-	11
CASSQVVSVNTEAFF	TGTGCCAGCAGCCAAGTAGTGTCGGTGAACACTGAAGCTTTCTTT	-	TRBV4-2	TRBJ1-1	few	15
CASSGGVLGYIQYF	TGTGCCAGCAGCGGGGGCGTTTTAGGGTACATTCAGTACTTC	-	TRBV7-2	TRBJ2-4	-	14
CSARDAQAPGETQYF	TGCAGTGCTAGAGATGCCCAGGCCCCAGGAGAGACCCAGTACTTC	-	TRBV20-1	TRBJ2-5	many	15
CASSPIQTRSGNTIYF	TGTGCCAGCTCACCAATTCAGACTCGCTCTGGAAACACCATATATTTT	-	TRBV18	TRBJ1-3	few	16
CASSLNRSYSPLHF	TGTGCCAGCAGCTTAAACAGGTCTTATTCACCCCTCCACTTT	-	TRBV7-3	TRBJ1-6	-	14
CASSLLQNSNEQFF	TGTGCCAGCAGCTTACTTCAGAATAGCAATGAGCAGTTCTTC	-	TRBV7-9	TRBJ2-1	many	14
CSVRSPDGYTF	TGCAGCGTTCGAAGTCCCGATGGCTACACCTTC	-	TRBV29-1	TRBJ1-2	many	11
CASVENTEAFF	TGCGCCAGCGTGGAGAACACTGAAGCTTTCTTT	-	TRBV10-2	TRBJ1-1	-	11
CAISESRAGRGYGYTF	TGTGCCATCAGTGAGTCGAGGGCAGGGAGAGGCTATGGCTACACCTTC	-	TRBV10-3	TRBJ1-2	-	16
CASSYPGTDNEQYF	TGTGCCAGCTCATATCCCGGGACAGATAACGAGCAGTACTTC	TRBD1	TRBV18	TRBJ2-7	-	14
CASSQDRSGDRGPNEQFF	TGCGCCAGCAGCCAAGATAGAAGTGGGGACAGGGGACCCAATGAGCAGTTCTTC	TRBD1	TRBV4-3	TRBJ2-1	-	18
CATSDMTGLGETQYF	TGTGCCACCAGTGATATGACAGGGCTTGGAGAGACCCAGTACTTC	TRBD1	TRBV24-1	TRBJ2-5	few	15
CASSHYEQYF	TGTGCCAGCAGCCACTACGAGCAGTACTTC	-	TRBV2	TRBJ2-7	-	10
CASSPMGTGTAGEKLFF	TGCGCCAGCAGCCCGATGGGGACCGGGACGGCGGGTGAAAAACTGTTTTTT	-	TRBV4-3	TRBJ1-4	few	17
CASSVGDTEAFF	TGTGCCAGCAGCGTCGGGGACACTGAAGCTTTCTTT	-	TRBV9	TRBJ1-1	-	12